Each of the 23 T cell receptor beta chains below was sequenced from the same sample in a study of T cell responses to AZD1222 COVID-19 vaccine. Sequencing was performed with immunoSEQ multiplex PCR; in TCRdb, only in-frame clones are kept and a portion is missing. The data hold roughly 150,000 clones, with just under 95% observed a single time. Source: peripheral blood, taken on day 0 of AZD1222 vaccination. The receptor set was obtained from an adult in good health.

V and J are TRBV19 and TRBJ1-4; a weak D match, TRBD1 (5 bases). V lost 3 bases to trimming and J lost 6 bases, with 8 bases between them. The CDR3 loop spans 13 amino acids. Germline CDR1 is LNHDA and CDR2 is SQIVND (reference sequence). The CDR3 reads CASSMWGDEKLFF. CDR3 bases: TGTGCCAGTAGTATGTGGGGGGATGAAAAACTGTTTTTT.

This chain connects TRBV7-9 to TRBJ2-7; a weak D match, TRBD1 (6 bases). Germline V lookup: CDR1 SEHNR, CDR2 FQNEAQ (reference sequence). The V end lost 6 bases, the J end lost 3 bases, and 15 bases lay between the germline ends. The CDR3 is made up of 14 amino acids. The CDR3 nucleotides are TGTGCCAGCAGTCAAACTGGACAGCACTACGAGCAGTACTTC. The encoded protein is CASSQTGQHYEQYF.

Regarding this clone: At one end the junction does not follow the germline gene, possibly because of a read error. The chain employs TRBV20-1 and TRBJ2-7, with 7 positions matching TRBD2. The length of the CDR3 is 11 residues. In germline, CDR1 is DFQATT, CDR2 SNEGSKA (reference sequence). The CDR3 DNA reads TGCAGTACTAGCGACACCTACGAGCAGTACTTC. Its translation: CSTSDTYEQYF.

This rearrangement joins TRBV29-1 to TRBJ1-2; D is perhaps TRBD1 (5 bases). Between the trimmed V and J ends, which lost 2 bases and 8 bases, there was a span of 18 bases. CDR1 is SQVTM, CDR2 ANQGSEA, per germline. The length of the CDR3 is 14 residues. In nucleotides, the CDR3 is TGCAGCGTTGAAAAAGGACACACTCTCGGGGGCTACACCTTC. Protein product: CSVEKGHTLGGYTF.

The CDR3: CATSDLGTGRYGYTF. For the CDR3, the DNA is TGTGCCACCAGTGATCTTGGGACAGGGCGGTATGGCTACACCTTC. This chain joins TRBV24-1 and TRBJ1-2; 9 bases are a match to TRBD1. J was trimmed by 5 bases and V by 3 bases; bases with no gene match: 6. The CDR3 runs to 15 residues. Per the germline V gene, CDR1 is KGHDR and CDR2 is SFDVKD.

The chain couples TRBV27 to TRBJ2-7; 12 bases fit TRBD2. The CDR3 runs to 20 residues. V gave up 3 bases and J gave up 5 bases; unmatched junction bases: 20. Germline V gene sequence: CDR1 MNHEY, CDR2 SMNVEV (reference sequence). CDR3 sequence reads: CASSLRQGVGLAGPGHEQYF. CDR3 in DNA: TGTGCCAGCAGTTTGCGACAGGGGGTCGGACTAGCGGGACCGGGACACGAGCAGTACTTC.

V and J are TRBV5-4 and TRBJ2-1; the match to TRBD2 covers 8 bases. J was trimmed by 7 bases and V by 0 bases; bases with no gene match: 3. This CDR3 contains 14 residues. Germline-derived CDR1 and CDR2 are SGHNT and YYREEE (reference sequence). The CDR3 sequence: CASSLGLAGNEQFF. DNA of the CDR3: TGTGCCAGCAGCTTGGGGCTAGCGGGTAATGAGCAGTTCTTC.

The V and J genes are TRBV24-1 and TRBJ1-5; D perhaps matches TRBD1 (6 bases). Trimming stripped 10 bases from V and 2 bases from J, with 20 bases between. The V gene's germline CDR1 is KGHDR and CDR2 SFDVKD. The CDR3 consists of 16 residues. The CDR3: CATWWGALGCNQPQHF. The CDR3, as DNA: TGTGCCACTTGGTGGGGGGCGCTTGGATGCAATCAGCCCCAGCATTTT.

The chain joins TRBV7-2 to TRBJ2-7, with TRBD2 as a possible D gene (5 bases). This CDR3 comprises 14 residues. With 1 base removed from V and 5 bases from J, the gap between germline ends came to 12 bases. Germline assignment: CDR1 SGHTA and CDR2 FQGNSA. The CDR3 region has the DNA TGTGCCAGCAGCTTAGAGAGGGAGTCTCACGAGCAGTACTTC. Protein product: CASSLERESHEQYF.

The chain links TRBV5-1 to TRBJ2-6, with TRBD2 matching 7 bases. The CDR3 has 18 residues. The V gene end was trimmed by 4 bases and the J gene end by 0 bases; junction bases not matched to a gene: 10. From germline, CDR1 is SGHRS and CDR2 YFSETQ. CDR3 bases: TGCGCCAGCAGCCGGAACCCCCGGGAGGACTCTGGGGCCAACGTCCTGACTTTC. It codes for CASSRNPREDSGANVLTF.

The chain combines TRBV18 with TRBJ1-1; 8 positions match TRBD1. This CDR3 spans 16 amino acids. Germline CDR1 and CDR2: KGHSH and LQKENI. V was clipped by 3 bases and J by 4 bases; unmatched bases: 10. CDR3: CASSPGQGRRGTEAFF. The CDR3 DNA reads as TGTGCCAGCTCACCCGGACAGGGCCGGCGTGGCACTGAAGCTTTCTTT.

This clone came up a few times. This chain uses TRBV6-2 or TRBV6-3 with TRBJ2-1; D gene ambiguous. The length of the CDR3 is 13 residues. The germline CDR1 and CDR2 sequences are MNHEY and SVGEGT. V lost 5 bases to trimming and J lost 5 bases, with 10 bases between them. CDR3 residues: CASSPTENNEQFF. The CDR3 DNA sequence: TGTGCCAGCAGTCCAACAGAGAACAATGAGCAGTTCTTC.

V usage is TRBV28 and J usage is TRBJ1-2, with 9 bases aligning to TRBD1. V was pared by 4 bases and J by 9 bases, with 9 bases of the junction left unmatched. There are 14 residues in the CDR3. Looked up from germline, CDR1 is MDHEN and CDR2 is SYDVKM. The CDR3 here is CASSYKDRGSSYTF. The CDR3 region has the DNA TGTGCCAGCAGTTATAAGGACAGGGGAAGTAGCTACACCTTC.

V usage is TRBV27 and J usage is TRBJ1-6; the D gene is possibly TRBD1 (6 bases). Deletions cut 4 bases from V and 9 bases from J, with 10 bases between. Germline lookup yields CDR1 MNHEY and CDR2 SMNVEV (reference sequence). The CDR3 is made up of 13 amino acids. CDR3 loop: CASSWGGGSPLHF. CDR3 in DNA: TGTGCCAGCAGTTGGGGGGGCGGTTCACCCCTCCACTTT.

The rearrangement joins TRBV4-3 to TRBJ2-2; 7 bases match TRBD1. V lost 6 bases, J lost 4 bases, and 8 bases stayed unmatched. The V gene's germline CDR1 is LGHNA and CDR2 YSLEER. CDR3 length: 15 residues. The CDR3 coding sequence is TGCGCCAGCAGTGACAGGGATCTGTCCACCGGGGAGCTGTTTTTT. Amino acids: CASSDRDLSTGELFF.

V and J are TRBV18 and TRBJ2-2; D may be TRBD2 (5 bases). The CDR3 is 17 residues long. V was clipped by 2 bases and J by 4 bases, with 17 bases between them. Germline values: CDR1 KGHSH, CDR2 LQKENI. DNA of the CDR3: TGTGCCAGCTCACCATCAAACCGGGGAAGTGGCACCGGGGAGCTGTTTTTT. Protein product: CASSPSNRGSGTGELFF.

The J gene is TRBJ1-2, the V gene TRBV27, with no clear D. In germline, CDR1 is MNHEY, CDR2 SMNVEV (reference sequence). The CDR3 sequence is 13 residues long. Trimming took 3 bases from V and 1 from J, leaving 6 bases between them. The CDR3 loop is CASSLKDNYGYTF. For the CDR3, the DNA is TGTGCCAGCAGTTTGAAAGATAACTATGGCTACACCTTC.

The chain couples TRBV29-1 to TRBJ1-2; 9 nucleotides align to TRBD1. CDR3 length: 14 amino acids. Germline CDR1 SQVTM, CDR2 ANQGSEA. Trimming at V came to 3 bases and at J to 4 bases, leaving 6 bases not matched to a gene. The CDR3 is CSVEDRGPSYGYTF. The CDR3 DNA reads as TGCAGCGTTGAGGACAGGGGCCCGTCCTATGGCTACACCTTC.

CDR3 amino acids: CASSLMSSGNTGELFF. The CDR3 nucleotides read TGTGCCAGCAGCTTAATGTCTAGCGGGAACACCGGGGAGCTGTTTTTT. V gene TRBV7-2 combines with J gene TRBJ2-2; 7 nucleotides match TRBD2. With V trimmed by 2 bases and J by 1 base, 4 bases remained unmatched. The CDR3 is made up of 16 amino acids. CDR1 SGHTA and CDR2 FQGNSA come from the germline V gene. Complete variable domain (other parts from reference TRBV7-2 and TRBJ2-2): GAGVSQSPSNKVTEKGKDVELRCDPISGHTALYWYRQSLGQGLEFLIYFQGNSAPDKSGLPSDRFSAERTGGSVSTLTIQRTQQEDSAVYLCASSLMSSGNTGELFFGEGSRLTVL.

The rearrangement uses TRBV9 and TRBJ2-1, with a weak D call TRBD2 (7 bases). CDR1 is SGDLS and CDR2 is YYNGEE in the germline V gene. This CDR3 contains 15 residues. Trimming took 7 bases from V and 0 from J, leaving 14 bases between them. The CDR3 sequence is CASEGGGSSYNEQFF. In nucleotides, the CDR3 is TGTGCCAGCGAGGGGGGAGGGAGCTCCTACAATGAGCAGTTCTTC.

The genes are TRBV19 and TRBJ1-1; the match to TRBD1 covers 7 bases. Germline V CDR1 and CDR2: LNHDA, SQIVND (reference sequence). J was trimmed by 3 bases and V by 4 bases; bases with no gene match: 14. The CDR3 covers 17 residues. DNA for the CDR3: TGTGCCAGTAGTAACGACAGGGAACGGGGGGCGCACACTGAAGCTTTCTTT. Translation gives CASSNDRERGAHTEAFF.

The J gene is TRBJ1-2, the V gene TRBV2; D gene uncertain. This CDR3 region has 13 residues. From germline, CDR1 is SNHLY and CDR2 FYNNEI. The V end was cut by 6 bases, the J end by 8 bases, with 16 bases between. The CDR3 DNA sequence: TGTGCCAGCAGAGTCGCAGGACTGGCCGGCTACACCTTC. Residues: CASRVAGLAGYTF.

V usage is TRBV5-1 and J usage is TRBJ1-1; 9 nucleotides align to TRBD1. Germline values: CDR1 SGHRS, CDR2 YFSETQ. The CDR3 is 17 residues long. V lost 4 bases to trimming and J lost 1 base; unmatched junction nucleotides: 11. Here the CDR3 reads CASSMTGTGTRNTEAFF. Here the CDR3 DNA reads TGCGCCAGCAGCATGACAGGGACAGGGACTCGGAACACTGAAGCTTTCTTT.